Listed here are 11 T cell receptor beta chains from one sample, sequenced in a study of blood T cell repertoires in COVID-19. The protocol was immunoSEQ multiplex PCR, while the TCRdb copy is restricted to in-frame clones and leaves out a portion. The sample yields about 250,000 clones, 84% seen once. Sequences were obtained from peripheral blood. These receptors came from a person aged 65-85 years with COVID-19, enrolled during active disease.

The chain carries TRBV6-5 and TRBJ2-1, with 9 nucleotides matching TRBD2. Germline assignment: CDR1 MNHEY and CDR2 SVGAGI. The length of the CDR3 is 15 residues. The ends lost 2 bases at V and 4 bases at J; junction bases unmatched: 3. The CDR3 here is CASSYGTSQYNEQFF. The CDR3 bases are TGTGCCAGCAGTTACGGGACTAGCCAGTACAATGAGCAGTTCTTC.

The chain links TRBV5-4 to TRBJ1-2; D is possibly TRBD1 (6 bases). The CDR3 is 15 residues long. Trimming removed 2 bases from V and 8 bases from J, with 19 bases in between. In germline, CDR1 is SGHNT, CDR2 YYREEE (reference sequence). CDR3 nucleotide sequence: TGTGCCAGCAGCTTCCCATGGGACAACACTAGAGGCTACACCTTC. Translated: CASSFPWDNTRGYTF.

CDR3 region: CASSQAPGLNSPLHF. CDR3 sequence (DNA): TGTGCCAGCAGCCAAGCGCCAGGTCTTAATTCACCCCTCCACTTT. This chain connects TRBV14 to TRBJ1-6; the D is unclear. This CDR3 region has 15 residues. Germline values: CDR1 SGHDN, CDR2 FVKESK. V gave up 1 base and J gave up 6 bases, with 10 bases separating them.

V is TRBV18 and J is TRBJ2-1; tentative D call: TRBD2 (6 bases). The CDR3 has 15 residues. Germline values: CDR1 KGHSH, CDR2 LQKENI. Between the trimmed V and J ends, which lost 3 bases and 7 bases, there was a span of 16 bases. The DNA of the CDR3 is TGTGCCAGCTCACCGGCGCGGGACGATTGGAATGAGCAGTTCTTC. The encoded protein is CASSPARDDWNEQFF. The variable domain in full, with the rest retrieved from reference TRBV18 and TRBJ2-1, is NAGVMQNPRHLVRRRGQEARLRCSPMKGHSHVYWYRQLPEEGLKFMVYLQKENIIDESGMPKERFSAEFPKEGPSILRIQQVVRGDSAAYFCASSPARDDWNEQFFGPGTRLTVL.

The rearrangement uses TRBV4-3 and TRBJ2-7, with D possibly matching TRBD1 (5 bases). Germline-derived CDR1 and CDR2 are LGHNA and YSLEER. Between the trimmed V and J ends, which lost 3 bases and 2 bases, there was a span of 14 bases. This CDR3 is 15 amino acids long. CDR3 protein: CASSQTAHTTYEQYF. CDR3 in DNA: TGCGCCAGCAGCCAGACAGCTCACACTACCTACGAGCAGTACTTC.

Written as DNA, the CDR3 is TGTGCCAGCAGCTTGGACAGGGAGAACTATGGCTACACCTTC. It specifies CASSLDRENYGYTF. V gene TRBV7-9 combines with J gene TRBJ1-2, with 8 bases identical to TRBD1. Trimming took 3 bases from V and 2 from J; bases not matched to a gene: 2. The CDR3 is 14 residues long. Germline V gene lookup returns CDR1 SEHNR and CDR2 FQNEAQ (reference sequence).

CDR3 region: CSVATGGYYEQYF. DNA for the CDR3: TGCAGCGTTGCTACAGGGGGTTACTACGAGCAGTACTTC. The chain carries TRBV29-1 and TRBJ2-7; 8 bases agree with TRBD1. CDR3 length equals 13 residues. Unmatched junction bases numbered 5, after V lost 4 bases and J lost 3 bases. The germline CDR1 and CDR2 sequences are SQVTM and ANQGSEA.

V usage is TRBV7-3 and J usage is TRBJ1-1; 8 bases match TRBD1. The CDR3 runs to 16 residues. V lost 2 bases to trimming and J lost 2 bases; unmatched junction nucleotides: 7. Germline CDR1 SGHTA, CDR2 FQGTGA. CDR3 loop: CASSLYPGGQNTEAFF. For the CDR3, the DNA is TGTGCCAGCAGCTTATACCCAGGGGGCCAAAACACTGAAGCTTTCTTT.

J is TRBJ2-7 and V is TRBV5-1, with 12 bases fitting TRBD1. The germline CDR1 and CDR2 sequences are SGHRS and YFSETQ. The V and J ends lost 4 bases and 3 bases, in that order; junction bases with no gene match: 8. The CDR3 runs 16 residues. CDR3 in amino acids: CASSATGQGARYEQYF. As DNA, the CDR3 is TGCGCCAGCAGCGCCACGGGACAGGGGGCGCGCTACGAGCAGTACTTC.

V usage is TRBV3-1 (or the pseudogene TRBV3-2) and J usage is TRBJ2-3; unclear D gene. CDR3 size: 13 residues. Trimming pared 4 bases from V and 6 bases from J, leaving 11 bases between. Per the germline V gene, CDR1 is LGHDT and CDR2 is YNNKEL (reference sequence). CDR3 DNA sequence: TGTGCCAGCAGCCGCCCGAGTTCGGATACGCAGTATTTT. Amino acid sequence: CASSRPSSDTQYF.

A few counts support this clone. Here the CDR3 DNA reads TGTGCCAGCAATCCGGGCGGGGCTGGGGATACGCAGTATTTT. Translating gives CASNPGGAGDTQYF. J is TRBJ2-3 and V is TRBV2, with D perhaps TRBD2 (6 bases). V lost 7 bases to trimming and J lost 6 bases, with 17 bases between them. The length of the CDR3 is 14 residues. From germline, CDR1 is SNHLY and CDR2 FYNNEI.